These 11 T cell receptor beta chains were all obtained from the same sample, sequenced in a study of blood T cell repertoires in COVID-19. The table came from immunoSEQ multiplex PCR; TCRdb's copy has only in-frame clones and leaves some out. Here the sample spans some 330,000 clones, under 95% being singletons. The specimen sequenced was PBMCs or T cells enriched from blood (not recorded which). All receptors derive from a woman younger than 45 who had recovered from COVID-19.

V usage is TRBV28 and J usage is TRBJ1-1, with TRBD1 matching over 7 bases. The germline V gene encodes CDR1 MDHEN and CDR2 SYDVKM. The CDR3 runs to 13 residues. V shed 6 bases and J 5 bases; nucleotides not matched to a gene: 6. The CDR3 spells CASRVTGRTEAFF. DNA for the CDR3: TGTGCCAGCAGGGTGACAGGGCGAACTGAAGCTTTCTTT. The entire variable domain, with the rest obtained from reference TRBV28 and TRBJ1-1, is as follows: DVKVTQSSRYLVKRTGEKVFLECVQDMDHENMFWYRQDPGLGLRLIYFSYDVKMKEKGDIPEGYSVSREKKERFSLILESASTNQTSMYLCASRVTGRTEAFFGQGTRLTVV.

This clone was found once. The chain carries TRBV3-1 (or the pseudogene TRBV3-2) and TRBJ2-7; 10 bases align to TRBD2. The junction had 7 bases not matched to a gene; V was cut back by 6 bases and J by 5 bases. The germline V gene encodes CDR1 LGHDT and CDR2 YNNKEL (reference sequence). This CDR3 spans 14 amino acids. The CDR3 coding sequence is TGTGCCAGCAGGAGGAGCGGGGGGGCTGACGAGCAGTACTTC. This encodes CASRRSGGADEQYF.

The chain recombines TRBV5-1 with TRBJ2-2; no reliable D call. The germline V gene has CDR1 SGHRS and CDR2 YFSETQ. The CDR3 consists of 14 residues. V lost 4 bases to trimming and J lost 4 bases, with 11 bases between them. In DNA, the CDR3 is TGCGCCAGCAGCACGCAGGCCAGCACCGGGGAGCTGTTTTTT. Its protein is CASSTQASTGELFF. The full variable domain, in which reference TRBV5-1 and TRBJ2-2 provide the parts outside the CDR3, is KAGVTQTPRYLIKTRGQQVTLSCSPISGHRSVSWYQQTPGQGLQFLFEYFSETQRNKGNFPGRFSGRQFSNSRSEMNVSTLELGDSALYLCASSTQASTGELFFGEGSRLTVL.

The J gene is TRBJ2-7, the V gene TRBV13; the D gene is possibly TRBD2 (6 bases). There are 16 residues in the CDR3. Germline loops: CDR1 PRHDT, CDR2 FYEKMQ (reference sequence). V lost 5 bases and J 3 bases, leaving 20 bases between the germline ends. Here the CDR3 DNA reads TGTGCCAGCAGCGGCCCCGTGGACGCGGGGAACTACGAGCAGTACTTC. Its translation: CASSGPVDAGNYEQYF. The whole variable domain, filled in from reference TRBV13 and TRBJ2-7, reads AAGVIQSPRHLIKEKRETATLKCYPIPRHDTVYWYQQGPGQDPQFLISFYEKMQSDKGSIPDRFSAQQFSDYHSELNMSSLELGDSALYFCASSGPVDAGNYEQYFGPGTRLTVT.

J is TRBJ2-7 and V is TRBV7-8; TRBD2 matches 9 bases. Germline trimming cut 2 bases from V and 2 bases from J; bases unmatched to any gene: 4. The length of the CDR3 is 15 residues. Germline V gives CDR1 SGHVS, CDR2 FQNEAQ. CDR3 nucleotide sequence: TGTGCCAGCAGCTTAACCGGCGGGAGGGCCTACGAGCAGTACTTC. Amino acid sequence: CASSLTGGRAYEQYF.

This chain uses TRBV6-5 with TRBJ1-1, with no clear D. The CDR3 has 13 amino acids. V was shortened by 6 bases and J by 4 bases, with 12 bases between the two germline ends. Germline CDR1 is MNHEY and CDR2 is SVGAGI. The CDR3 DNA follows: TGTGCCAGCAGCTATGATCGGGGCACTGAAGCTTTCTTT. It yields the protein CASSYDRGTEAFF.

J is TRBJ2-1 and V is TRBV6-5; D may be TRBD2 (5 bases). The V gene's germline CDR1 is MNHEY and CDR2 SVGAGI. CDR3 size: 14 residues. V was shortened by 5 bases and J by 9 bases, with 17 bases between the two germline ends. The CDR3 loop reads CASSTPTRGGEQFF. The CDR3 coding sequence is TGTGCCAGCAGTACTCCTACTAGAGGCGGTGAGCAGTTCTTC.

V usage is TRBV6-6 and J usage is TRBJ1-1; D is ambiguous. Deletions cut 0 bases from V and 1 base from J, with 12 bases between. The CDR3 runs to 16 residues. Germline values: CDR1 MNHNY, CDR2 SVGAGI (reference sequence). In DNA, the CDR3 is TGTGCCAGCAGTTACTCGATGGAGAAAGGGAACACTGAAGCTTTCTTT. Translating it yields CASSYSMEKGNTEAFF.

This clone was seen only once. V and J are TRBV28 and TRBJ1-2, with a weak D call TRBD1 (5 bases). The CDR3 runs to 14 residues. The V and J ends lost 7 bases and 4 bases respectively, with 16 bases between them. Germline V gives CDR1 MDHEN, CDR2 SYDVKM. CDR3 residues: CASIQDMGIYGYTF. The CDR3 DNA reads TGTGCCAGCATTCAGGACATGGGCATCTATGGCTACACCTTC.

J is TRBJ2-1 and V is TRBV7-3; 7 bases are a match to TRBD1. Germline-derived CDR1 and CDR2 are SGHTA and FQGTGA. This CDR3 is built from 12 residues. Trimming cost V 5 bases and J 6 bases; bases outside gene matches: 1. CDR3 sequence (DNA): TGTGCCAGCAGCCGGGACAGCAATGAGCAGTTCTTC. The encoded protein is CASSRDSNEQFF. The whole variable domain, remainder taken from reference TRBV7-3 and TRBJ2-1, is GAGVSQTPSNKVTEKGKYVELRCDPISGHTALYWYRQSLGQGPEFLIYFQGTGAADDSGLPNDRFFAVRPEGSVSTLKIQRTERGDSAVYLCASSRDSNEQFFGPGTRLTVL.

This clone was counted only a few times. The J gene is TRBJ2-7, the V gene TRBV19; the D gene is possibly TRBD1 (6 bases). CDR1 is LNHDA and CDR2 is SQIVND in the germline V gene (reference sequence). V lost 9 bases to trimming and J lost 4 bases, with 22 bases between them. The CDR3 is 15 residues long. The CDR3 DNA reads TGTGCCAGCCTAGGGGTCGTTGGGGGCGAGTACGAGCAGTACTTC. This gives the protein CASLGVVGGEYEQYF.